A selection of T cell receptor beta chains follows, all from one sample in a study of shared clonotypes between healthy human individuals. TCRdb's table, derived via immunoSEQ multiplex PCR, lists solely in-frame clones and lacks some. The sample lists more than 600,000 clones, 92% occurring once. Material for sequencing was naive CD8+ T cells sorted from blood. These receptors came from a man aged 30 to 39 in good health. Both conserved end residues are part of each CDR3. A D gene is named only where the DNA matches it firmly. Rows give clone size only sometimes, using once, few, many, or a class for an expanded clone.

D	size	J	V	DNA	CDR3
TRBD1	.	TRBJ2-7	TRBV10-3	TGTGCCATCAGTGAACGGACAGGGATCTACGAGCAGTACTTC	CAISERTGIYEQYF
.	once	TRBJ2-3	TRBV7-9	TGTGCCAGCAGCCCACTTTGGCGGGACCTTAGCACAGATACGCAGTATTTT	CASSPLWRDLSTDTQYF
TRBD1	.	TRBJ2-5	TRBV4-2	TGTGCCAGCAGCCCCTGGGACAGGGAATCAGAGACCCAGTACTTC	CASSPWDRESETQYF
.	.	TRBJ2-1	TRBV11-2	TGTGCCAGCAGCTTAGTAAGGAATGAGCAGTTCTTC	CASSLVRNEQFF
TRBD1	.	TRBJ2-7	TRBV29-1	TGCAGCGTTGCGGGGACAGGGGACGAGCAGTACTTC	CSVAGTGDEQYF
.	.	TRBJ2-7	TRBV5-4	TGTGCCAGCAGCTACGGGCCCACCTACGAGCAGTACTTC	CASSYGPTYEQYF
TRBD1	.	TRBJ1-1	TRBV9	TGTGCCAGCAGCGTAACACCGGGACAGGAAGCTTTCTTT	CASSVTPGQEAFF
.	.	TRBJ2-1	TRBV29-1	TGCAGCGCCCAACTACGTTACGATGAGCAGTTCTTC	CSAQLRYDEQFF
.	.	TRBJ1-5	TRBV4-3	TGCGCCAGCAGCCAAGCCATTTGGGACGGCAATCAGCCCCAGCATTTT	CASSQAIWDGNQPQHF
.	once	TRBJ1-5	TRBV5-6	TGTGCCAGCAGCCACCGGGACGAAGAGGATCAGCCCCAGCATTTT	CASSHRDEEDQPQHF
.	.	TRBJ2-1	TRBV19	TGTGCCAGTAGTATGTGGGGCCCTCGACAGAGTTACAATGAGCAGTTCTTC	CASSMWGPRQSYNEQFF
.	.	TRBJ1-2	TRBV9	TGTGCCAGCAGCTTCCCGGGGGGCTACACCTTC	CASSFPGGYTF
.	.	TRBJ2-3	TRBV27	TGTGCCAGCAGTTCGCGCTCAGATACGCAGTATTTT	CASSSRSDTQYF
.	.	TRBJ1-3	TRBV28	TGTGCCAGCAGTTTACTCATTTCGTCTACGATTAACTCTGGAAACACCATATATTTT	CASSLLISSTINSGNTIYF
TRBD1	.	TRBJ2-2	TRBV28	TGTGCCAGCAGTTTCAGCCGGACAGGCGTGAATACCGGGGAGCTGTTTTTT	CASSFSRTGVNTGELFF
.	.	TRBJ2-3	TRBV10-2	TGCGCCAGCAGTGATATGGGTACGCAGTATTTT	CASSDMGTQYF
TRBD2	.	TRBJ2-7	TRBV7-3	TGTGCCAGCAGCTCCTTAGCGGGAGGGCCCTACGAGCAGTACTTC	CASSSLAGGPYEQYF
TRBD2	.	TRBJ2-3	TRBV7-3	TGTGCCAGCAGCTTAATTAGGCGCGGTAGCGGGGGGAAAAATACGCAGTATTTT	CASSLIRRGSGGKNTQYF
TRBD1	.	TRBJ1-1	TRBV5-1	TGCGCCAGCAGCAAGACAGGGTACACTGAAGCTTTCTTT	CASSKTGYTEAFF
.	few	TRBJ1-1	TRBV7-9	TGTGCCAGCAGCTTAGCCCTATCACAGGGGAACACTGAAGCTTTCTTT	CASSLALSQGNTEAFF
TRBD1	.	TRBJ1-2	TRBV7-2	TGTGCCAGCAGCCCGGGACAGGGAAACTATGGCTACACCTTC	CASSPGQGNYGYTF
TRBD2	few	TRBJ2-2	TRBV5-6	TGTGCCAGCACCTACGGGACTAGCGTTAACGGGGAGCTGTTTTTT	CASTYGTSVNGELFF
.	.	TRBJ2-2	TRBV19	TGTGCCAGTAGGGCCGGGGAGCTGTTTTTT	CASRAGELFF
.	.	TRBJ2-1	TRBV27	TGTGCCAGCAGAGGGTACGGCCCTCTCAATGAGCAGTTCTTC	CASRGYGPLNEQFF
.	.	TRBJ1-4	TRBV10-2	TGCGCCAGCAGTGAGAGGGACGCACGAAATGAAAAACTGTTTTTT	CASSERDARNEKLFF
.	.	TRBJ1-1	TRBV4-1	TGCGCCAGCAGCCTAAATAGTGAAGCTTTCTTT	CASSLNSEAFF
.	.	TRBJ2-3	TRBV10-2	TGCGCCAGCAGGCGGGGCGGGATAAGCACAGATACGCAGTATTTT	CASRRGGISTDTQYF